These 3 T cell receptor beta chains were sequenced from one sample in a study of cytomegalovirus exposure and HLA in healthy donors. 60 Vbeta and 13 Jbeta primers were used in PCR. The protocol was immunoSEQ multiplex PCR, while the TCRdb copy is restricted to in-frame clones and leaves out a portion. Here the sample spans about 180,000 clones, 80% to 90% being singletons. Sequenced sample: PBMCs. The receptor set was obtained from a male donor in good health and CMV-seronegative.

The V call is TRBV7-9, the J call TRBJ1-3, with TRBD1 matching 9 bases. V shed 7 bases and J 4 bases; nucleotides not matched to a gene: 8. The CDR3 is made up of 15 amino acids. CDR1 and CDR2 from the germline V gene are SEHNR and FQNEAQ (reference sequence). The CDR3 DNA is TGTGCCAGCACCGAGGACAGGGGCGAGGGAAACACCATATATTTT. The encoded protein is CASTEDRGEGNTIYF.

Turning to this clone: An end of the junction differs from the germline gene, which may be a read error. Additional DNA sequences in this sample encode the identical CDR3. The chain carries TRBV7-7 and TRBJ2-5; TRBD1 aligns across 7 bases. The CDR3 has 13 amino acids. Germline CDR1 and CDR2: SSHAT and FNYEAQ (reference sequence). CDR3 sequence: CASSRDSQETQYF. The DNA for the CDR3 is TGTGCTAGCAGCCGGGACAGCCAAGAGACCCAGTACTTC.

The chain employs TRBV4-3 and TRBJ2-5, with 7 bases matching TRBD1. The germline gives CDR1 LGHNA, CDR2 YSLEER. The CDR3 covers 17 residues. The trim removed 3 bases at V and 4 bases at J, leaving 14 bases unmatched. CDR3 loop: CASSQNHRGSTAETQYF. The CDR3 nucleotides read TGCGCCAGCAGCCAGAACCACAGGGGATCGACCGCAGAGACCCAGTACTTC.